These 26 T cell receptor beta chains came from one sample sequenced in a study of blood T cell repertoires in COVID-19. Produced via immunoSEQ multiplex PCR; TCRdb's table is partial and in-frame only. The sample yields 100,000 or so clones, 80% to 95% seen once. Sequenced sample: peripheral blood. Source of these receptors: a man in his 70s with acute or convalescent COVID-19.

Comments on this clone: This sample also contains other DNA sequences that code for the same CDR3. J is TRBJ1-5 and V is TRBV27, with D perhaps matching TRBD1 (5 bases). CDR1 and CDR2 from the germline V gene are MNHEY and SMNVEV (reference sequence). V dropped 2 bases and J dropped 2 bases, with 7 bases sitting between them. There are 14 residues in the CDR3. The DNA of the CDR3 is TGTGCCAGCAGTTTAACAGGAGGCAATCAGCCCCAGCATTTT. Protein product: CASSLTGGNQPQHF.

This rearrangement joins TRBV3-1 (or the pseudogene TRBV3-2) to TRBJ2-1; 11 bases align to TRBD2. Germline V lookup: CDR1 LGHDT, CDR2 YNNKEL (reference sequence). V lost 1 base, J lost 4 bases, and 9 bases stayed unmatched. The length of the CDR3 is 18 residues. CDR3 amino acids: CASSQVSGGAMGYNEQFF. CDR3 sequence (DNA): TGTGCCAGCAGCCAAGTTAGCGGGGGGGCAATGGGGTACAATGAGCAGTTCTTC.

The chain joins TRBV6-5 to TRBJ2-3; possible D gene TRBD2, 6 bases. This CDR3 contains 13 residues. Trimming removed 2 bases from V and 6 bases from J, with 9 bases in between. CDR1 and CDR2 from the germline V gene are MNHEY and SVGAGI. This CDR3 is CASSYGRGDTQYF. CDR3 bases: TGTGCCAGCAGTTACGGTCGGGGGGATACGCAGTATTTT.

The chain links TRBV11-3 to TRBJ2-2; TRBD2 matches at 15 bases. The V segment lost 5 bases and the J segment 4 bases; nucleotides outside the gene matches: 8. This CDR3 has 18 amino acids. Germline V lookup: CDR1 SGHNT, CDR2 YENEEA. CDR3 sequence: CASSDRTSGRARTGELFF. The CDR3 DNA reads TGTGCCAGCAGCGACCGGACTAGCGGGAGGGCCCGCACCGGGGAGCTGTTTTTT. Full variable domain (remainder filled in from reference TRBV11-3 and TRBJ2-2): EAGVVQSPRYKIIEKKQPVAFWCNPISGHNTLYWYLQNLGQGPELLIRYENEEAVDDSQLPKDRFSAERLKGVDSTLKIQPAELGDSAVYLCASSDRTSGRARTGELFFGEGSRLTVL.

The chain uses TRBV7-9 and TRBJ2-1, with D possibly being TRBD2 (5 bases). Trimming pared 1 base from V and 7 bases from J, leaving 11 bases between. Germline V gene sequence: CDR1 SEHNR, CDR2 FQNEAQ (reference sequence). The CDR3 has 14 residues. The CDR3 nucleotides read TGTGCCAGCAGCTTAGAACTCTGGAGGAATGAGCAGTTCTTC. Protein product: CASSLELWRNEQFF. Drawing the rest from reference TRBV7-9 and TRBJ2-1, the complete variable domain is DTGVSQNPRHKITKRGQNVTFRCDPISEHNRLYWYRQTLGQGPEFLTYFQNEAQLEKSRLLSDRFSAERPKGSFSTLEIQRTEQGDSAMYLCASSLELWRNEQFFGPGTRLTVL.

V usage is TRBV13 and J usage is TRBJ1-4, with 8 bases matching TRBD1. V lost 1 base to trimming and J lost 8 bases; unmatched junction nucleotides: 6. CDR3 length equals 15 residues. CDR1 and CDR2 (germline): PRHDT, FYEKMQ (reference sequence). The CDR3 DNA reads as TGTGCCAGCAGCTTAGCCAGGGGGCCGAAGGAAAAACTGTTTTTT. This encodes CASSLARGPKEKLFF. The whole variable domain, filled in from reference TRBV13 and TRBJ1-4, reads AAGVIQSPRHLIKEKRETATLKCYPIPRHDTVYWYQQGPGQDPQFLISFYEKMQSDKGSIPDRFSAQQFSDYHSELNMSSLELGDSALYFCASSLARGPKEKLFFGSGTQLSVL.

The V gene is TRBV30, the J gene TRBJ1-6; 7 bases map to TRBD1. Germline lookup yields CDR1 GTSNPN and CDR2 SVGIG (reference sequence). The junction had 13 bases not matched to a gene; V was cut back by 5 bases and J by 9 bases. The CDR3 covers 15 residues. Written as DNA, the CDR3 is TGTGCCTGGGAGACAGGGTTCAGTCTTGCTTCACCCCTCCACTTT. Protein: CAWETGFSLASPLHF. The variable domain in full, completed from reference TRBV30 and TRBJ1-6, reads SQTIHQWPATLVQPVGSPLSLECTVEGTSNPNLYWYRQAAGRGLQLLFYSVGIGQISSEVPQNLSASRPQDRQFILSSKKLLLSDSGFYLCAWETGFSLASPLHFGNGTRLTVT.

The chain links TRBV7-2 to TRBJ1-1; 7 bases agree with TRBD1. This CDR3 spans 13 amino acids. In germline, CDR1 is SGHTA, CDR2 FQGNSA. With V trimmed by 7 bases and J by 1 base, 3 bases remained unmatched. This CDR3 is CASKWTGNTEAFF. Here the CDR3 DNA reads TGTGCCAGCAAATGGACAGGGAACACTGAAGCTTTCTTT. The full variable domain, rest sourced from reference TRBV7-2 and TRBJ1-1, is GAGVSQSPSNKVTEKGKDVELRCDPISGHTALYWYRQSLGQGLEFLIYFQGNSAPDKSGLPSDRFSAERTGGSVSTLTIQRTQQEDSAVYLCASKWTGNTEAFFGQGTRLTVV.

The V and J genes are TRBV5-1 and TRBJ2-3; TRBD2 aligns across 9 bases. Per germline, CDR1 SGHRS and CDR2 YFSETQ. Trimming cost V 0 bases and J 5 bases; bases outside gene matches: 7. This CDR3 contains 16 residues. The CDR3 loop reads CASSLGVAGAGDTQYF. CDR3 sequence (DNA): TGCGCCAGCAGCTTGGGGGTAGCGGGAGCGGGAGATACGCAGTATTTT.

This clone was observed a single time. The gene calls are TRBV9 and TRBJ1-1, with a tentative D call TRBD1 (6 bases). Germline loops: CDR1 SGDLS, CDR2 YYNGEE. The CDR3 covers 13 residues. The V gene lost 0 bases and the J gene lost 6 bases, with 9 bases spanning the gap. The CDR3 nucleotides are TGTGCCAGCAGCGTAGTGTCAGGGGCTGAAGCTTTCTTT. Residues: CASSVVSGAEAFF.

This clone has only one observation. The chain combines TRBV4-3 with TRBJ1-2; D gene ambiguous. Trimming took off 0 bases at V and 0 bases at J, with 11 bases between the two ends. CDR1 and CDR2 (germline): LGHNA, YSLEER. The CDR3 loop spans 16 amino acids. This CDR3 is CASSQEGRQANYGYTF. The CDR3 nucleotides are TGCGCCAGCAGCCAAGAGGGGAGGCAGGCTAACTATGGCTACACCTTC.

This chain uses TRBV13 with TRBJ2-2; the D gene is possibly TRBD2 (5 bases). There are 15 residues in the CDR3. Trimming pared 6 bases from V and 5 bases from J, leaving 16 bases between. CDR1 and CDR2 from the germline V gene are PRHDT and FYEKMQ (reference sequence). The CDR3 nucleotides are TGTGCCAGCAGTCAACTAGGGTCACCGACCGGGGAGCTGTTTTTT. Protein product: CASSQLGSPTGELFF.

This clone has just one count. This chain links TRBV24-1 with TRBJ2-5, with 10 bases aligning to TRBD1. The trim removed 5 bases at V and 3 bases at J, leaving 5 bases unmatched. The CDR3 is made up of 15 amino acids. Germline V gives CDR1 KGHDR, CDR2 SFDVKD. The CDR3 region is CATSGSGTGEETQYF. The CDR3 DNA follows: TGTGCCACCAGTGGCTCCGGGACAGGGGAAGAGACCCAGTACTTC.

The gene calls are TRBV21-1 and TRBJ1-2. TRBV21-1 is tagged as a pseudogene. The CDR3 spans 17 residues. The CDR3 protein is CASSKELGLAGGYGYTF. CDR3 bases: TGTGCCAGCAGCAAAGAATTGGGACTCGCTGGGGGCTATGGCTACACCTTC.

This sequence joins TRBV10-3 and TRBJ2-6; D unclear. Trimming removed 5 bases from V and 1 base from J, with 6 bases in between. Germline values: CDR1 ENHRY, CDR2 SYGVKD. The length of the CDR3 is 14 residues. The CDR3: CAISSVSGANVLTF. As DNA, the CDR3 is TGTGCCATCAGTTCGGTTTCTGGGGCCAACGTCCTGACTTTC.

This chain joins TRBV11-3 and TRBJ2-1; 11 nucleotides match TRBD1. The J segment lost 16 bases and the V segment lost 0 bases, leaving 2 bases of the junction unmatched. The germline V gene encodes CDR1 SGHNT and CDR2 YENEEA. This CDR3 comprises 12 residues. Here the CDR3 DNA reads TGTGCCAGCAGCTTAGAGGGGACAGGGGGTTTCTTC. It specifies CASSLEGTGGFF.

Worth noting for this clone: The same CDR3 is also encoded by other DNA sequences in this sample. The J gene is TRBJ2-7, the V gene TRBV12-3 or TRBV12-4; no definite D call. V was cut by 6 bases and J by 3 bases, with 6 bases left in between. CDR3 length equals 11 residues. In nucleotides, the CDR3 is TGTGCCAGCAGCCGACTCTACGAGCAGTACTTC. It encodes CASSRLYEQYF.

The rearrangement uses TRBV7-2 and TRBJ2-3, with 8 bases fitting TRBD2. CDR1 is SGHTA and CDR2 is FQGNSA in the germline V gene. V was pared by 8 bases and J by 4 bases, with 5 bases of the junction left unmatched. The CDR3 contains 13 residues. This CDR3 is CASRAGAADTQYF. In DNA, the CDR3 is TGTGCCAGCCGAGCGGGAGCGGCAGATACGCAGTATTTT.

This clone has only one observation. The V and J genes are TRBV24-1 and TRBJ2-1; perhaps TRBD2 as D (5 bases). V lost 4 bases to trimming and J lost 5 bases, with 20 bases between them. Germline V gene sequence: CDR1 KGHDR, CDR2 SFDVKD. There are 17 residues in the CDR3. The CDR3 region has the DNA TGTGCCACCAGTGAGTCGACTAAACCGGCGCTAGACAATGAGCAGTTCTTC. The encoded protein is CATSESTKPALDNEQFF.

V is TRBV5-3 and J is TRBJ1-2; 9 positions match TRBD1. TRBV5-3 is assigned to the ORF class and has an uncertain function. J was trimmed by 3 bases and V by 0 bases; bases with no gene match: 3. The CDR3 loop spans 15 amino acids. CDR3 sequence (DNA): TGTGCCAGAAGCTTGGGACAGGGGGAGGACTATGGCTACACCTTC. Residues: CARSLGQGEDYGYTF.

The V and J genes are TRBV6-6 and TRBJ1-1, with 8 bases identical to TRBD1. In germline, CDR1 is MNHNY, CDR2 SVGAGI (reference sequence). The CDR3 length is 14 residues. V lost 4 bases and J lost 5; bases outside the gene matches: 6. CDR3 coding DNA: TGTGCCAGCAGTTTCACAGGGGGAAGGACTGAAGCTTTCTTT. Protein product: CASSFTGGRTEAFF.

V and J are TRBV6-5 and TRBJ1-6, with 8 bases matching TRBD1. Germline trimming cut 6 bases from V and 4 bases from J; bases unmatched to any gene: 5. The length of the CDR3 is 15 residues. The germline CDR1 and CDR2 sequences are MNHEY and SVGAGI. CDR3 sequence (DNA): TGTGCCAGCAGGACCGACAGGGGTTATAATTCACCCCTCCACTTT. Amino acid sequence: CASRTDRGYNSPLHF.

The chain combines TRBV3-1 (or the pseudogene TRBV3-2) with TRBJ1-2, with a weak D call TRBD1 (6 bases). CDR1 and CDR2 from the germline V gene are LGHDT and YNNKEL (reference sequence). The CDR3 is made up of 16 amino acids. Trimming removed 0 bases from V and 3 bases from J, with 14 bases in between. The CDR3 loop reads CASSQEGGGSDYGYTF. In DNA form, the CDR3 reads TGTGCCAGCAGCCAAGAGGGAGGGGGTAGCGACTATGGCTACACCTTC.

In its sample, this clone was seen a few times. The V call is TRBV5-1, the J call TRBJ2-1; D uncertain. CDR1 and CDR2 from the germline V gene are SGHRS and YFSETQ. V dropped 0 bases and J dropped 0 bases, with 19 bases sitting between them. The CDR3 is 19 amino acids. The CDR3 region is CASSLALRTTLSSYNEQFF. The CDR3 region has the DNA TGCGCCAGCAGCTTGGCTCTACGAACGACACTCTCCTCCTACAATGAGCAGTTCTTC.

The chain combines TRBV6-5 with TRBJ1-1, with TRBD1 as a possible D gene (6 bases). CDR1 and CDR2 (germline): MNHEY, SVGAGI. The length of the CDR3 is 15 residues. Between the trimmed V and J ends, which lost 5 bases and 1 base, there was a span of 14 bases. The CDR3 region is CASSHGGAPNTEAFF. DNA for the CDR3: TGTGCCAGCAGTCACGGGGGGGCCCCGAACACTGAAGCTTTCTTT.

The chain employs TRBV9 and TRBJ2-3, with 8 bases lining up with TRBD2. CDR3 size: 14 residues. The J segment lost 6 bases and the V segment lost 2 bases, leaving 5 bases of the junction unmatched. CDR1 SGDLS and CDR2 YYNGEE come from the germline V gene. The CDR3 protein is CASSVEAGVDTQYF. CDR3 in DNA: TGTGCCAGCAGCGTCGAAGCGGGGGTGGATACGCAGTATTTT.